This TCR beta chain is from a study of blood T cell repertoires in COVID-19. The J segment lost 4 bases and the V segment lost 6 bases, leaving 6 bases of the junction unmatched. The germline V gene has CDR1 MNHEY and CDR2 SMNVEV (reference sequence). The CDR3 loop spans 16 amino acids. Authors' analysis steps: Estimated nucleated cell counts came from reference gene primer amplification. The protocol was immunoSEQ multiplex PCR, while the TCRdb copy is restricted to in-frame clones and leaves out a portion. For V, J and clone size, that table is used; D and trimming come from the DNA. The table includes about 260,000 clones, about 87% detected once.

Sample: peripheral blood. This receptor was identified in a man aged 60 to 75 who had recovered from COVID-19. This chain joins TRBV27 and TRBJ2-2; 12 bases map to TRBD2. The CDR3, as DNA: TGTGCCAGCAGACTAGCGGGGGGTGCGGCCACCGGGGAGCTGTTTTTT. Its translation: CASRLAGGAATGELFF.